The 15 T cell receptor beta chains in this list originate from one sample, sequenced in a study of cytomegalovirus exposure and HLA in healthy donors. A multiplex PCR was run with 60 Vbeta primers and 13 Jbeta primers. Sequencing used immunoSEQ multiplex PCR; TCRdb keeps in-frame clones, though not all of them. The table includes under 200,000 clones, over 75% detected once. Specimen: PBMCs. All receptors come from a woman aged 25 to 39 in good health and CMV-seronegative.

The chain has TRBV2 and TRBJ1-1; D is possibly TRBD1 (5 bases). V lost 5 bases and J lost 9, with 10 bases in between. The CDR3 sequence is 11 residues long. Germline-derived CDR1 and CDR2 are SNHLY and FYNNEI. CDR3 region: CASSSGSKAFF. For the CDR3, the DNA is TGTGCCAGCAGTTCAGGGTCGAAAGCTTTCTTT.

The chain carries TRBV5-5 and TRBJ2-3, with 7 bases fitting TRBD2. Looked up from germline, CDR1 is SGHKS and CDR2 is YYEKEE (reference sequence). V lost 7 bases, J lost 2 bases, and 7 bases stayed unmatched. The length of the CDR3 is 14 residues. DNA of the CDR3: TGTGCCAGCGCCGTACTAGCGCTCACAGATACGCAGTATTTT. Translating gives CASAVLALTDTQYF.

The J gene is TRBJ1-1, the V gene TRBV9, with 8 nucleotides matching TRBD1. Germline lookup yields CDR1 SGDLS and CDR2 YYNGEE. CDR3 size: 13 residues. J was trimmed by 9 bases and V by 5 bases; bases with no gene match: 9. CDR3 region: CASSSQGRGQAFF. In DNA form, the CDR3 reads TGTGCCAGCAGTTCCCAAGGCAGGGGGCAAGCTTTCTTT.

This chain's CDR3 is CASSSARGNEQFF. CDR3 DNA: TGTGCCAGCAGCTCCGCCCGGGGAAATGAGCAGTTCTTC. The chain combines TRBV11-3 with TRBJ2-1; possibly TRBD2 for D (5 bases). CDR3 length: 13 amino acids. Germline V gene lookup returns CDR1 SGHNT and CDR2 YENEEA. The germline V and J ends were trimmed by 4 bases and 7 bases, with 11 bases remaining between them.

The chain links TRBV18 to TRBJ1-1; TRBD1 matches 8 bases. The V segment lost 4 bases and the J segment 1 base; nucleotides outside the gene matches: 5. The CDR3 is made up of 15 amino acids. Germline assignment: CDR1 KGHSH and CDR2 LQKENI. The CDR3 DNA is TGTGCCAGCTCACGCAGGGGGCCGGGGAACACTGAAGCTTTCTTT. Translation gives CASSRRGPGNTEAFF. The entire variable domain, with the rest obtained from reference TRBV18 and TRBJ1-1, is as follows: NAGVMQNPRHLVRRRGQEARLRCSPMKGHSHVYWYRQLPEEGLKFMVYLQKENIIDESGMPKERFSAEFPKEGPSILRIQQVVRGDSAAYFCASSRRGPGNTEAFFGQGTRLTVV.

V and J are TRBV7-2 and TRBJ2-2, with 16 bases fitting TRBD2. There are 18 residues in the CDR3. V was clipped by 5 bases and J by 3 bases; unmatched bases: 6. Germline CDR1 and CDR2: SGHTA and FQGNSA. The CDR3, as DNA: TGTGCCAGCAGCGCCCCGGGACTAGCGGGGGGGCACACCGGGGAGCTGTTTTTT. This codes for CASSAPGLAGGHTGELFF.

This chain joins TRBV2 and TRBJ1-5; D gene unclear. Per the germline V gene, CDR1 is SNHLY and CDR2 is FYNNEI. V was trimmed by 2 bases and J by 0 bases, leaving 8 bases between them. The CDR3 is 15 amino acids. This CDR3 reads CASSESIYSNQPQHF. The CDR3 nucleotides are TGTGCCAGCAGTGAAAGCATCTATAGCAATCAGCCCCAGCATTTT.

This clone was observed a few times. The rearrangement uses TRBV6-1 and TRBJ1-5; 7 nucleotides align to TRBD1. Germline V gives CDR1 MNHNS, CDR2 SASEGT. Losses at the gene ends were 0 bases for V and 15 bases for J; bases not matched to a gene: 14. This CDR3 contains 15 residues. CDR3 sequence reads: CASSEAGDGTRDRHF. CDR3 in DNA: TGTGCCAGCAGTGAAGCGGGGGATGGAACCCGGGACAGGCATTTT.

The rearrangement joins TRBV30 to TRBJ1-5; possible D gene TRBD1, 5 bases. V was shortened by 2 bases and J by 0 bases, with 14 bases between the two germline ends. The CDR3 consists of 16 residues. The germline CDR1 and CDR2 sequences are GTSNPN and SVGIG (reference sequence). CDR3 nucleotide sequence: TGTGCCTGGAGTTCCCAGGGAGGCTTTAGCAATCAGCCCCAGCATTTT. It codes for CAWSSQGGFSNQPQHF.

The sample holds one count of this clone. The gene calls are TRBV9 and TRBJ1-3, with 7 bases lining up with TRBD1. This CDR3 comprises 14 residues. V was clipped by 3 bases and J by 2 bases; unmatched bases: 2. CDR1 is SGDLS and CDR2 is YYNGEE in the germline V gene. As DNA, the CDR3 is TGTGCCAGCAGCGAACAGGGGACTGGAAACACCATATATTTT. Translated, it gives CASSEQGTGNTIYF.

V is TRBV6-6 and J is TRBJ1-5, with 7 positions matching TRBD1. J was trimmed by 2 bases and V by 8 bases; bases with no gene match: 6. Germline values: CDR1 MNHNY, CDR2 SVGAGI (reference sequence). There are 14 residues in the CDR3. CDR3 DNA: TGTGCCAGCCACGACAGGGCAGGCAATCAGCCCCAGCATTTT. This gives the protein CASHDRAGNQPQHF.

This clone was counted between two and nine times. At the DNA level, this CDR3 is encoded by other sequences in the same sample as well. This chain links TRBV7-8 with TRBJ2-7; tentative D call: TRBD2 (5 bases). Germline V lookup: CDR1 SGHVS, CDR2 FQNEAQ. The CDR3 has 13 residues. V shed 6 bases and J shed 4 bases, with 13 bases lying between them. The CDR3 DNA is TGTGCCAGCAGGGAGGAGCAGGCATACGAGCAGTACTTC. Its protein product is CASREEQAYEQYF.

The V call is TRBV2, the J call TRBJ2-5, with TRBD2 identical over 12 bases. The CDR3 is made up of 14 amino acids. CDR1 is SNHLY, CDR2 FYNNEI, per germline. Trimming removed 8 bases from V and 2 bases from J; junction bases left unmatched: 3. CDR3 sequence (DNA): TGTGCCAGCTTACTAGCGGGGGGTCAAGAGACCCAGTACTTC. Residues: CASLLAGGQETQYF. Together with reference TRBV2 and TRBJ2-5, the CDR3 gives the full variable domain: EPEVTQTPSHQVTQMGQEVILRCVPISNHLYFYWYRQILGQKVEFLVSFYNNEISEKSEIFDDQFSVERPDGSNFTLKIRSTKLEDSAMYFCASLLAGGQETQYFGPGTRLLVL.

The CDR3 DNA reads TGCAGCGTTTTCCTTTTGGATGGAGGCTATGGCTACACCTTC. As protein: CSVFLLDGGYGYTF. The genes are TRBV29-1 and TRBJ1-2; D gene uncertain. Between the trimmed V and J ends, which lost 5 bases and 4 bases, there was a span of 17 bases. Germline V gene data show CDR1 as SQVTM and CDR2 as ANQGSEA. The CDR3 has 14 residues. Using reference TRBV29-1 and TRBJ1-2 for the parts outside the CDR3, the full variable domain is SAVISQKPSRDICQRGTSLTIQCQVDSQVTMMFWYRQQPGQSLTLIATANQGSEATYESGFVIDKFPISRPNLTFSTLTVSNMSPEDSSIYLCSVFLLDGGYGYTFGSGTRLTVV.

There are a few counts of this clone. The CDR3 DNA reads as TGTGCCAGCAGCTCTCAGGGGCACGGCACCGGGGAGCTGTTTTTT. The encoded protein is CASSSQGHGTGELFF. The chain joins TRBV7-9 to TRBJ2-2; TRBD1 might be the D (6 bases). The CDR3 has 15 amino acids. Trimming took off 4 bases at V and 4 bases at J, with 13 bases between the two ends. Germline assignment: CDR1 SEHNR and CDR2 FQNEAQ (reference sequence).